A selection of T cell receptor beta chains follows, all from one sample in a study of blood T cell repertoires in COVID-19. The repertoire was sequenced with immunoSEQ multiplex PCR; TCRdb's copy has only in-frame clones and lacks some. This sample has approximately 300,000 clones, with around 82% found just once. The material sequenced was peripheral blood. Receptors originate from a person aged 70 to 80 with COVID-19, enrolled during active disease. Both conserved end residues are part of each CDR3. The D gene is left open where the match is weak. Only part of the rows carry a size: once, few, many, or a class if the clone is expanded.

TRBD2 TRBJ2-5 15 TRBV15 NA CATSIGGSGGETQYF TGTGCCACCAGCATCGGCGGCAGCGGGGGAGAGACCCAGTACTTC
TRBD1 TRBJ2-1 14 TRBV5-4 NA CASSQTGPAYEQFF TGTGCCAGCAGCCAGACAGGGCCGGCGTATGAGCAGTTCTTC
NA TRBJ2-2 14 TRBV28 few CASSLIKNTGELFF TGTGCCAGCAGTTTAATAAAGAACACCGGGGAGCTGTTTTTT
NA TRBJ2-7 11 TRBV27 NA CATRGGYEQYF TGTGCCACTAGGGGGGGGTACGAGCAGTACTTC
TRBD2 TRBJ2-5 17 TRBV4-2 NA CASSLGTSGGGQETQYF TGTGCCAGCAGCCTTGGGACTAGCGGAGGAGGCCAAGAGACCCAGTACTTC
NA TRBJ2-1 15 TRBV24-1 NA CATSEPRGPYNEQFF TGTGCCACCAGTGAACCCCGAGGGCCCTACAATGAGCAGTTCTTC
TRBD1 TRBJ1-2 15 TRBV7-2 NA CASSLPRQGTHGYTF TGTGCCAGCAGCTTACCCCGACAGGGAACTCATGGCTACACCTTC
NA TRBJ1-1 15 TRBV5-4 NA CASSPGGRGVTEAFF TGTGCCAGCAGCCCAGGCGGGAGGGGAGTCACTGAAGCTTTCTTT
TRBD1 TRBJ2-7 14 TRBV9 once CASSSLRGQGEQYF TGTGCCAGCAGCTCCCTCAGGGGGCAGGGAGAGCAGTACTTC
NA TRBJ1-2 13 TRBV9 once CASSVGAAYGYTF TGTGCCAGCAGCGTAGGGGCAGCCTATGGCTACACCTTC
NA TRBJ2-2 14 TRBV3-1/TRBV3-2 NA CASGPRRNTGELFF TGTGCCAGCGGCCCTAGGAGGAACACCGGGGAGCTGTTTTTT
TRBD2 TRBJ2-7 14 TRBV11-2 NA CASSTAGVTYEQYF TGTGCCAGCTCGACAGCGGGAGTAACCTACGAGCAGTACTTC
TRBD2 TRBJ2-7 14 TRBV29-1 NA CSVGPSGSASEQYF TGCAGCGTTGGTCCTAGCGGGAGCGCAAGCGAGCAGTACTTC
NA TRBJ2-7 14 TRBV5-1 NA CASSFSGGFYEQYF TGCGCCAGCAGCTTTTCGGGGGGCTTCTACGAGCAGTACTTC
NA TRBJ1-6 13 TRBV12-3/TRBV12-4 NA CASSPIENSPLHF TGTGCCAGCAGTCCCATAGAAAATTCACCCCTCCACTTT
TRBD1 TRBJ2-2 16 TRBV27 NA CASSLLRGQGTGELFF TGTGCCAGCAGTTTACTAAGGGGGCAGGGCACCGGGGAGCTGTTTTTT
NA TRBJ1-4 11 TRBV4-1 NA CASSFQHKLFF TGCGCCAGCAGCTTCCAACATAAGCTGTTTTTT
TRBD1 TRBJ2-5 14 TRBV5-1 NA CASSLDRRGETQYF TGCGCCAGCAGCTTGGATCGCAGGGGGGAGACCCAGTACTTC
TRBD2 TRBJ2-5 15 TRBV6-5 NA CASRSSGGWAETQYF TGTGCCAGCAGATCAAGCGGGGGTTGGGCGGAGACCCAGTACTTC
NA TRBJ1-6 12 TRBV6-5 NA CAGGPWDSPLHF TGTGCCGGAGGCCCGTGGGATTCACCCCTCCACTTT
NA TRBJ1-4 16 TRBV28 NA CASSLVRGSTNEKLFF TGTGCCAGCAGTTTAGTCAGGGGATCAACTAATGAAAAACTGTTTTTT
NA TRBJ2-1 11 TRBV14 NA CASSQDYEQFF TGTGCCAGCAGCCAAGACTATGAGCAGTTCTTC
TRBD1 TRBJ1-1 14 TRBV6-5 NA CASSLRTGWTEAFF TGTGCCAGCAGTTTACGGACAGGGTGGACTGAAGCTTTCTTT
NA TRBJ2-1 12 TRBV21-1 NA CASTGLYNEQFF TGTGCCAGCACCGGTCTATACAATGAGCAGTTCTTC
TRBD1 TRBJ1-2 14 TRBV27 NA CASSLDRGGSGYTF TGTGCCAGCAGCCTCGACAGGGGAGGGTCGGGCTACACCTTC
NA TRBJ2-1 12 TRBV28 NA CASATRGNEQFF TGTGCCAGCGCGACTAGGGGCAATGAGCAGTTCTTC
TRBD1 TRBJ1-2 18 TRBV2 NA CASSEVGQGLSHYYGYTF TGTGCCAGCAGTGAAGTAGGACAGGGGTTGTCCCATTACTATGGCTACACCTTC
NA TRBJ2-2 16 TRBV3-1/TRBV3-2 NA CASSQDWAGNTGELFF TGTGCCAGCAGCCAAGATTGGGCGGGGAACACCGGGGAGCTGTTTTTT
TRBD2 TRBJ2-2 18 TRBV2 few CASGREKLSGRDTGELFF TGTGCCAGCGGGCGGGAAAAATTAAGCGGGAGGGACACCGGGGAGCTGTTTTTT
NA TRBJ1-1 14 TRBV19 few CASSIRSHLDEAFF TGTGCCAGTAGTATTAGAAGCCATCTCGATGAAGCTTTCTTT
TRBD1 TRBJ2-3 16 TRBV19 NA CASSRGQGKGTDTQYF TGTGCCAGTAGTAGGGGACAGGGGAAGGGGACAGATACGCAGTATTTT
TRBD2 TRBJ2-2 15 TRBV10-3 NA CAISTSGAPPGELFF TGTGCCATCAGTACTAGCGGGGCCCCCCCCGGGGAGCTGTTTTTT
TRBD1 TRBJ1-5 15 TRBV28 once CASSFGTGTNQPQHF TGTGCCAGCAGTTTTGGGACAGGGACAAATCAGCCCCAGCATTTT
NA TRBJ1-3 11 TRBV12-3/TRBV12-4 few CASSFRAGTYF TGTGCCAGCAGTTTTAGGGCGGGGACGTATTTT